Following are 11 T cell receptor beta chains from one sample sequenced in a study of blood T cell repertoires in COVID-19. The data were produced by immunoSEQ multiplex PCR, yet TCRdb's version contains in-frame clones alone and is incomplete. The sample records fewer than 200,000 clones, more than 80% being singletons. The source material was PBMCs or T cells enriched from blood (not recorded which). The receptors shown here come from a middle-aged man who had recovered from COVID-19.

The chain recombines TRBV28 with TRBJ1-5, with 10 bases identical to TRBD1. Germline loops: CDR1 MDHEN, CDR2 SYDVKM. Losses at the gene ends were 6 bases for V and 2 bases for J; bases not matched to a gene: 4. The CDR3 contains 15 residues. DNA of the CDR3: TGTGCCAGCAGGGAAGGGACAGGGGGCAATCAGCCCCAGCATTTT. Translated: CASREGTGGNQPQHF.

The genes are TRBV7-2 and TRBJ1-5; D remains unclear. The CDR3 length is 13 residues. The V end lost 4 bases, the J end lost 0 bases, and 4 bases lay between the germline ends. Germline V gene lookup returns CDR1 SGHTA and CDR2 FQGNSA. Here the CDR3 reads CASSSYSNQPQHF. The CDR3 DNA reads TGTGCCAGCAGCTCCTATAGCAATCAGCCCCAGCATTTT.

The chain uses TRBV7-8 and TRBJ2-1, with TRBD2 matching 7 bases. CDR1 is SGHVS and CDR2 is FQNEAQ in the germline V gene. Trimming at V came to 5 bases and at J to 7 bases, leaving 11 bases not matched to a gene. The CDR3 sequence is 15 residues long. CDR3 nucleotides: TGTGCCAGCAGCCCCGGGACTACCGGGGGGAATGAGCAGTTCTTC. Translating it yields CASSPGTTGGNEQFF.

The chain joins TRBV4-3 to TRBJ1-1; the D is unclear. CDR1 is LGHNA and CDR2 is YSLEER in the germline V gene. V dropped 4 bases and J dropped 11 bases, with 17 bases sitting between them. The CDR3 is made up of 13 amino acids. The CDR3 nucleotides read TGCGCCAGCAGCCCCTTCGTCCGATTGCAGGCTTTCTTT. Translating it yields CASSPFVRLQAFF.

The chain employs TRBV7-9 and TRBJ2-1; 7 bases map to TRBD1. The CDR3 length is 17 residues. V gave up 3 bases and J gave up 8 bases; unmatched junction bases: 16. Germline CDR1 reads SEHNR; CDR2 reads FQNEAQ (reference sequence). The CDR3 bases are TGTGCCAGCAGCTTTGGGTCCCCGGGACAGCAGAGGGATGAGCAGTTCTTC. Protein sequence: CASSFGSPGQQRDEQFF.

The gene calls are TRBV28 and TRBJ1-2, with TRBD1 matching 7 bases. With V trimmed by 10 bases and J by 3 bases, 5 bases remained unmatched. Looked up from germline, CDR1 is MDHEN and CDR2 is SYDVKM. The CDR3 spans 12 residues. The CDR3 sequence: CAIQGQDYGYTF. CDR3 DNA sequence: TGTGCCATACAGGGGCAGGACTATGGCTACACCTTC.

This sequence joins TRBV18 and TRBJ2-7; 12 nucleotides line up with TRBD2. This CDR3 region has 15 residues. J gave up 2 bases and V 6 bases, and 5 bases lay outside the gene matches. Germline CDR1 reads KGHSH; CDR2 reads LQKENI. Here the CDR3 reads CASSDSSGGAYEQYF. The DNA of the CDR3 is TGTGCCAGCTCGGACTCTAGCGGGGGGGCCTACGAGCAGTACTTC.

V gene TRBV18 combines with J gene TRBJ1-1, with 8 nucleotides matching TRBD1. Germline-derived CDR1 and CDR2 are KGHSH and LQKENI. Trimming at V came to 3 bases and at J to 0 bases, leaving 12 bases not matched to a gene. CDR3 length: 18 amino acids. CDR3 in DNA: TGTGCCAGCTCACCTCCCCTCTCGGGACAGGCTATGAACACTGAAGCTTTCTTT. Protein: CASSPPLSGQAMNTEAFF.

The rearrangement links TRBV11-1 to TRBJ1-6, with no clear D. CDR1 is SGHAT and CDR2 is FQDESV in the germline V gene (reference sequence). Trimming stripped 2 bases from V and 0 bases from J, with 8 bases between. The CDR3 consists of 16 residues. The CDR3 region has the DNA TGTGCCAGCAGCTTAAGAGGCAGCTCCTATAATTCACCCCTCCACTTT. Residues: CASSLRGSSYNSPLHF.

V and J are TRBV4-1 and TRBJ2-7, with D maybe TRBD1 (5 bases). The CDR3 loop spans 19 amino acids. Trimming took off 0 bases at V and 1 base at J, with 22 bases between the two ends. CDR1 MGHRA and CDR2 YSYEKL come from the germline V gene. CDR3 sequence reads: CASSQDFYRSARVSYEQYF. The CDR3 DNA reads as TGCGCCAGCAGCCAAGACTTTTACAGGTCAGCCCGAGTATCCTACGAGCAGTACTTC.

V usage is TRBV7-9 and J usage is TRBJ2-4; a possible D gene is TRBD2 (6 bases). With 5 bases removed from V and 4 bases from J, the gap between germline ends came to 15 bases. There are 15 residues in the CDR3. Germline loops: CDR1 SEHNR, CDR2 FQNEAQ (reference sequence). This chain's CDR3 is CASSPGGTEKNIQYF. CDR3 nucleotides: TGTGCCAGCAGCCCCGGCGGGACGGAAAAAAACATTCAGTACTTC.